This TCR beta chain was found in a study of tumor and adjacent non-tumor tissue in lung cancer. Overall study: Each sample yielded millions of productive TCRbeta reads on average.

RNA was extracted from bulk tissue without any cell sorting. V lost 5 bases, J lost 10 bases, and 11 bases stayed unmatched. CDR1 and CDR2 from the germline V gene are MNHNY and SVGAGI (reference sequence). The CDR3 runs to 16 residues. A modified ARM-PCR protocol with three rounds of nested PCR amplified TCRbeta. Each CDR3 protein is one row after TCRdb ran MiXCR on the multiplex PCR reads. The sample has 55,000 to 75,000 distinct CDR3 sequences; approximately 63% are singletons. This sequence was found in a man aged 45-60 years with non-small cell lung cancer. The chain carries TRBV6-6 and TRBJ2-5; 15 nucleotides align to TRBD2. Sequencing was carried out using lung tumor tissue. In DNA form, the CDR3 reads TGTGCCAGCAGTCCGGGACTAGCGGGGGGACTAGAAATCCAGTACTTC. Its protein is CASSPGLAGGLEIQYF.